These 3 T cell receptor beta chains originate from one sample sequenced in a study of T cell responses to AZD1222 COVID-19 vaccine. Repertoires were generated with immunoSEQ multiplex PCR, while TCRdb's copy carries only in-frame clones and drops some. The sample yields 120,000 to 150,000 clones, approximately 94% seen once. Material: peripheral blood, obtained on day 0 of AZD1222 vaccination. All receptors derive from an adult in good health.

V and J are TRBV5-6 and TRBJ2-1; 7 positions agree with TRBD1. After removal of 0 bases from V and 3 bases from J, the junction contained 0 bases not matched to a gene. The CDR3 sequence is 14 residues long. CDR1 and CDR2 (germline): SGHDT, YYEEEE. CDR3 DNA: TGTGCCAGCAGCTTGGGACAGGGCTACAATGAGCAGTTCTTC. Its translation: CASSLGQGYNEQFF.

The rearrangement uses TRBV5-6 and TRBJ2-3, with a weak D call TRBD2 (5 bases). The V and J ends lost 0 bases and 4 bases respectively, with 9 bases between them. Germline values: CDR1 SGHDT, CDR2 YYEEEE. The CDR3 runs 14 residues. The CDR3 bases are TGTGCCAGCAGCTTGGTGGCGGGTTCAGATACGCAGTATTTT. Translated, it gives CASSLVAGSDTQYF.

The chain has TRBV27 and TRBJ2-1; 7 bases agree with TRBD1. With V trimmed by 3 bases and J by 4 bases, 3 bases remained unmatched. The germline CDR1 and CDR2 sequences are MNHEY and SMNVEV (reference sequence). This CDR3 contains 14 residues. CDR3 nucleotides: TGTGCCAGCAGTTTTTCCAGGGGGTACAATGAGCAGTTCTTC. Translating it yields CASSFSRGYNEQFF.